This entry lists 4 T cell receptor beta chains sequenced from one sample in a study of a mutant IDH1 vaccine in newly diagnosed glioma. Clones were sequenced by immunoSEQ multiplex PCR, and TCRdb holds only the in-frame ones, with some missing. The sample lists about 20,000 clones, roughly four fifths occurring once. Their cognate antigens are unknown. Time point: week 23, last vaccination. Topical imiquimod accompanied each vaccine dose, which consisted of 300 ug of mutant IDH1 20-mer peptide. The input for sequencing was PBMCs, taken from a glioma patient whose treatment included an IDH1 peptide vaccine. These receptors originate from a man aged 30 to 39 with glioma.

The CDR3 is CASSQGAGIQYEQYF. The CDR3, as DNA: TGCGCCAGCAGCCAAGGAGCGGGAATTCAGTACGAGCAGTACTTC. The chain is built from TRBV4-1 and TRBJ2-7; 7 bases line up with TRBD2. The V segment lost 1 base and the J segment 4 bases; nucleotides outside the gene matches: 7. Germline CDR1 MGHRA, CDR2 YSYEKL. This CDR3 comprises 15 residues.

The gene calls are TRBV7-9 and TRBJ1-1; a weak D match, TRBD1 (5 bases). Germline V gene sequence: CDR1 SEHNR, CDR2 FQNEAQ (reference sequence). Trimming cost V 5 bases and J 11 bases, with 18 bases left between them. The CDR3 totals 13 residues. In DNA, the CDR3 is TGTGCCAGCAGCCGGGACCAGGCGGTTCGGGCTTTCTTT. Translated: CASSRDQAVRAFF.

This chain links TRBV4-1 with TRBJ1-5; unclear D gene. Looked up from germline, CDR1 is MGHRA and CDR2 is YSYEKL. V was trimmed by 0 bases and J by 3 bases, leaving 12 bases between them. The CDR3 is 16 residues long. CDR3 DNA sequence: TGCGCCAGCAGCCAAGATGCGGATCTCCCCAATCAGCCCCAGCATTTT. This sequence encodes CASSQDADLPNQPQHF.

The chain carries TRBV27 and TRBJ2-2, with 10 bases fitting TRBD2. The CDR3 totals 13 residues. CDR1 and CDR2 from the germline V gene are MNHEY and SMNVEV (reference sequence). V lost 5 bases to trimming and J lost 8 bases; unmatched junction nucleotides: 2. The CDR3 DNA reads as TGTGCCAGCAGTATGGGACTAGCGGGGGAGCTGTTTTTT. It encodes CASSMGLAGELFF.